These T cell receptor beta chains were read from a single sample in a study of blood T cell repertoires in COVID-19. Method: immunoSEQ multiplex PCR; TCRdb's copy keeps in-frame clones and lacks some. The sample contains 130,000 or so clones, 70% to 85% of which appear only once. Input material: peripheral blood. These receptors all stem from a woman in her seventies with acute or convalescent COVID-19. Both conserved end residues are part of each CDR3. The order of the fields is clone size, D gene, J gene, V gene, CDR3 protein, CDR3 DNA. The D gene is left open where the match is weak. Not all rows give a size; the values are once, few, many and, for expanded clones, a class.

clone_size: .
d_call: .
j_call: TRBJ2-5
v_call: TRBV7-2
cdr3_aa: CASSFVRGQETQYF
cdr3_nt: TGTGCCAGCAGCTTTGTTCGGGGGCAAGAGACCCAGTACTTC

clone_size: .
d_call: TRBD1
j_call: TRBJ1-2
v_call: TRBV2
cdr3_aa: CASSGQGIANYGYTF
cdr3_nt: TGTGCCAGCAGTGGACAGGGAATTGCAAACTATGGCTACACCTTC

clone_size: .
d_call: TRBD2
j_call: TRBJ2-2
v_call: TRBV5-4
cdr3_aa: CASSPELAGNSGELFF
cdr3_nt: TGTGCCAGCAGCCCCGAGCTAGCGGGGAACTCCGGGGAGCTGTTTTTT

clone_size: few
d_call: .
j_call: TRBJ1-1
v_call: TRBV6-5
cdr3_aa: CASSYSWAGNTEAFF
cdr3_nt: TGTGCCAGCAGTTACTCGTGGGCAGGCAACACTGAAGCTTTCTTT

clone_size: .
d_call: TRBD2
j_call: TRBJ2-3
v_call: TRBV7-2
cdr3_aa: CASSSRLAGDTDTQYF
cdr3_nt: TGTGCCAGCAGCTCCCGACTAGCGGGGGACACAGATACGCAGTATTTT

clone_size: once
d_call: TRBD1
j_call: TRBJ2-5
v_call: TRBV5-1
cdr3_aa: CASSLERTGRETQYF
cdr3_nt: TGCGCCAGCAGCTTGGAGCGGACAGGGAGAGAGACCCAGTACTTC

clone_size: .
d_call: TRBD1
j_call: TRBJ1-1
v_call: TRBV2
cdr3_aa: CASSEYRGPNGEAFF
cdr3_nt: TGTGCCAGCAGTGAATACAGGGGGCCAAACGGTGAAGCTTTCTTT

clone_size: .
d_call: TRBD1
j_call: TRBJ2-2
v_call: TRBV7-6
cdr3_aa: CASSSGQGSTGELFF
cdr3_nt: TGTGCCAGCAGCTCGGGACAGGGCTCCACCGGGGAGCTGTTTTTT

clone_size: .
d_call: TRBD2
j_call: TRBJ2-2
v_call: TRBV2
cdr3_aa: CASRALRRGGSNTGELFF
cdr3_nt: TGTGCCAGCAGGGCCCTAAGGCGGGGGGGCTCGAACACCGGGGAGCTGTTTTTT

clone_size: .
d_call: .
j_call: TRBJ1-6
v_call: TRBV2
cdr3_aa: CASRISPGTNSPLHF
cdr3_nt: TGTGCCAGCAGAATAAGCCCAGGGACAAATTCACCCCTCCACTTT

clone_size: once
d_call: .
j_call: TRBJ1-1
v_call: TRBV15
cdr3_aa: CATSRDLAVTIIMNTEAFF
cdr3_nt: TGTGCCACCAGCAGAGATCTAGCCGTCACTATAATTATGAACACTGAAGCTTTCTTT

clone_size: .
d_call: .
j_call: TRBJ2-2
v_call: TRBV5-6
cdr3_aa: CASSLAPRTGELFF
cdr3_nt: TGTGCCAGCAGCTTGGCCCCGAGGACCGGGGAGCTGTTTTTT

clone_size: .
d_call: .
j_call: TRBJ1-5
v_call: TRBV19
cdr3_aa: CASSNPGGESNQPQHF
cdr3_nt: TGTGCCAGTAGTAATCCCGGGGGTGAGAGCAATCAGCCCCAGCATTTT

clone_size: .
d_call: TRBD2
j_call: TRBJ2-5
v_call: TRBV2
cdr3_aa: CASTDLGRGVYQETQYF
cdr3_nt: TGTGCCAGCACGGATTTAGGGCGGGGGGTGTACCAAGAGACCCAGTACTTC

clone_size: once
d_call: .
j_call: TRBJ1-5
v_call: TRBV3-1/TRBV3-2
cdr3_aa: CASSRKQGGQPQHF
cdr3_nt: TGTGCCAGCAGCCGCAAACAGGGAGGGCAGCCCCAGCATTTT

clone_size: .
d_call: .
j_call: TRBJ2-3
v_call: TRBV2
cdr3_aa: CASSGLYRGNPSTDTQYF
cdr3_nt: TGTGCCAGCAGTGGGTTATATAGAGGAAACCCTAGCACAGATACGCAGTATTTT

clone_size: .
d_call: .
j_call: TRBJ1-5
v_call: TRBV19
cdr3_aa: CASSIDGSYSNQPQHF
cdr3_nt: TGTGCCAGTAGTATAGACGGGTCTTATAGCAATCAGCCCCAGCATTTT

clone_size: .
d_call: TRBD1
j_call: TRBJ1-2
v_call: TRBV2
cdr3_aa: CASSGPGQSYGYTF
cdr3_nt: TGTGCCAGCAGTGGGCCGGGACAGAGCTATGGCTACACCTTC

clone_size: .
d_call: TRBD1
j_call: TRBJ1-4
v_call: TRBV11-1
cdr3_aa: CASSQIPGQGNEKLFF
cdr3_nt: TGTGCCAGCAGCCAAATCCCGGGACAGGGAAATGAAAAACTGTTTTTT

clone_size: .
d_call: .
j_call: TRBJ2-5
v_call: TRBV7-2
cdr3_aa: CASSFGSETQYF
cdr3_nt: TGTGCCAGCAGCTTCGGGTCGGAGACCCAGTACTTC

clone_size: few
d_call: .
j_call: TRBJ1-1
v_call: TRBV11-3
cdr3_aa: CASTRGRDTEAFF
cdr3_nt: TGTGCCAGCACGCGGGGGAGGGACACTGAAGCTTTCTTT

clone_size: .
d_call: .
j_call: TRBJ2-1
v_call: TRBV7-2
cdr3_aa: CASSLDYPEQFF
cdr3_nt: TGTGCCAGCAGCTTAGATTATCCTGAGCAGTTCTTC

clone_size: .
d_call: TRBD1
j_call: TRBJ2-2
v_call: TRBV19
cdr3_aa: CASSTMPGQGATGELFF
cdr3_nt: TGTGCCAGTAGTACCATGCCGGGACAGGGGGCGACCGGGGAGCTGTTTTTT

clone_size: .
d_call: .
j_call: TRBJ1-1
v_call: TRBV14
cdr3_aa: CARRGAPTEAFF
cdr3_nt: TGCGCAAGGCGGGGGGCGCCGACTGAAGCTTTCTTT

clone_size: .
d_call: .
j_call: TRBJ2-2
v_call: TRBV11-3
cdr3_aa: CASSLEAGTGELFF
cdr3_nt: TGTGCCAGCAGCTTAGAGGCGGGAACCGGGGAGCTGTTTTTT

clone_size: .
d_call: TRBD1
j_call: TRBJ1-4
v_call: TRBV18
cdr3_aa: CASSPYTGTVNEKLFF
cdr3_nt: TGTGCCAGCTCACCTTATACCGGGACAGTAAATGAAAAACTGTTTTTT

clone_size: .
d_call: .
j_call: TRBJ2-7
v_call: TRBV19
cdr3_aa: CASSTSQESYEQYF
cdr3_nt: TGTGCCAGTAGTACATCACAGGAATCCTACGAGCAGTACTTC

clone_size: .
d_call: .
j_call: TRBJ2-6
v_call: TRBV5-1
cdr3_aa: CASSLAGSSISGANVLTF
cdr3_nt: TGCGCCAGCAGCTTGGCAGGGTCAAGTATCTCTGGGGCCAACGTCCTGACTTTC

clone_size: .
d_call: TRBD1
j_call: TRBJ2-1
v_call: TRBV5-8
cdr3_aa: CASSLARQGFSYNEQFF
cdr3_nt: TGTGCCAGCAGCTTGGCTCGACAGGGGTTCTCCTACAATGAGCAGTTCTTC

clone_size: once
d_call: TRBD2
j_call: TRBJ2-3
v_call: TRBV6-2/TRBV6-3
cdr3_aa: CASSKRGGIEYTQYF
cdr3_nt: TGTGCCAGCAGTAAACGGGGGGGCATTGAATATACGCAGTATTTT

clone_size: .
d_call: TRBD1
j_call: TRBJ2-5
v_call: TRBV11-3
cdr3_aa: CASTRQGSETQYF
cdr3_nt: TGTGCCAGCACCCGACAGGGGTCAGAGACCCAGTACTTC